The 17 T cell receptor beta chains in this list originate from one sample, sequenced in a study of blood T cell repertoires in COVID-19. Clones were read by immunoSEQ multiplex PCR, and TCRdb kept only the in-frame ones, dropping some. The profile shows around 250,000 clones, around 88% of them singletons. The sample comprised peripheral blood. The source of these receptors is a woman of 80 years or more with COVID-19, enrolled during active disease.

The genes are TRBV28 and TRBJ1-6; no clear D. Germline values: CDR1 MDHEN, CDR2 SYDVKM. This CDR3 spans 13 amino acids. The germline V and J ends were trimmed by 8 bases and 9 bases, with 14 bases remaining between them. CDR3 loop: CASALTRGSPLHF. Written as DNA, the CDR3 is TGTGCCAGCGCTCTGACCCGGGGTTCACCCCTCCACTTT.

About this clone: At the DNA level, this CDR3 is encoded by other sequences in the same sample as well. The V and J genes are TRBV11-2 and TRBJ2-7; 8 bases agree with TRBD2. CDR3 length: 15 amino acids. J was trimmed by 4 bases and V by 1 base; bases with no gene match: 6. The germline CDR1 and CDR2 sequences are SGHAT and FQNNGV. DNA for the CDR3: TGTGCCAGCAGCTTAGGTCGGGGGGGGCAGTACGAGCAGTACTTC. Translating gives CASSLGRGGQYEQYF.

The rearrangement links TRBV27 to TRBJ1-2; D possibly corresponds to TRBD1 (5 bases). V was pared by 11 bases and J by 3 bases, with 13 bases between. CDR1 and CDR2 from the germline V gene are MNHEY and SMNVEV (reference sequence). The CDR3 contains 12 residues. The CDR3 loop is CASIRGDYGYTF. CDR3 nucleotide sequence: TGTGCCTCTATCCGGGGGGACTATGGCTACACCTTC.

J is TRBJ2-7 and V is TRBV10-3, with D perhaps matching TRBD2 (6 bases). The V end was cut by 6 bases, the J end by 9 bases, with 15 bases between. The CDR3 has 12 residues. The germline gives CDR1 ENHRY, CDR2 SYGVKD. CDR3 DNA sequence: TGTGCCATCAGAGGGGACTCTGGCGCGCAGTACGTC. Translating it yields CAIRGDSGAQYV.

CDR3 DNA: TGTGCCATCAGTCGATCCGGGACAGGGGTCGATTCACCCCTCCACTTT. Amino acids: CAISRSGTGVDSPLHF. This chain connects TRBV10-3 to TRBJ1-6; TRBD1 matches 10 bases. Germline loops: CDR1 ENHRY, CDR2 SYGVKD. This CDR3 is built from 16 residues. With 5 bases clipped from V and 8 bases from J, the junction kept 9 bases outside the gene matches.

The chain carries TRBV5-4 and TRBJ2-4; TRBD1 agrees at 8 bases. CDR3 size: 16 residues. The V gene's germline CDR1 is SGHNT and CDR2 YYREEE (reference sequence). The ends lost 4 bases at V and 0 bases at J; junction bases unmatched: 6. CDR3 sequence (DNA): TGTGCCAGCAGCGCGGGACAGGCGCTAGCCAAAAACATTCAGTACTTC. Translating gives CASSAGQALAKNIQYF. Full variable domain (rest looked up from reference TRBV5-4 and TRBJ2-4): ETGVTQSPTHLIKTRGQQVTLRCSSQSGHNTVSWYQQALGQGPQFIFQYYREEENGRGNFPPRFSGLQFPNYSSELNVNALELDDSALYLCASSAGQALAKNIQYFGAGTRLSVL.

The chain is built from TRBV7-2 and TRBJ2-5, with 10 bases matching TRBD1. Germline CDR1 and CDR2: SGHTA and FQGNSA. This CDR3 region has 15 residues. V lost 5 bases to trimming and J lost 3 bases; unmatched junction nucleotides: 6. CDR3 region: CASSTWDRGKETQYF. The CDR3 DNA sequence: TGTGCCAGCAGCACTTGGGACAGGGGTAAAGAGACCCAGTACTTC.

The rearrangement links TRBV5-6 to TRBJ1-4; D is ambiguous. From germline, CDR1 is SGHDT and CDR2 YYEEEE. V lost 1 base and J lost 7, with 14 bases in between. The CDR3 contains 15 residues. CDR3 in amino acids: CASSLSDTTFEKLFF. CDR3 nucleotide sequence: TGTGCCAGCAGCTTGTCTGACACCACTTTTGAAAAACTGTTTTTT.

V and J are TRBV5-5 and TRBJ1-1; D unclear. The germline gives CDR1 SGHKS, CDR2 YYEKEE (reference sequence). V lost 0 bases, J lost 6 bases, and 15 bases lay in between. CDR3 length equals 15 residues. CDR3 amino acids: CASSLELILGAEAFF. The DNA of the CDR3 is TGTGCCAGCAGCTTGGAGTTAATATTGGGCGCTGAAGCTTTCTTT.

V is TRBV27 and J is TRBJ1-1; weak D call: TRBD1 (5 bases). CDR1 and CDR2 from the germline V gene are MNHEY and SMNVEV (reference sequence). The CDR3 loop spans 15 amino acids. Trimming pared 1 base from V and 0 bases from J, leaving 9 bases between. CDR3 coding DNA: TGTGCCAGCAGTTTATTCAAGGGGCTGAACACTGAAGCTTTCTTT. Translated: CASSLFKGLNTEAFF.

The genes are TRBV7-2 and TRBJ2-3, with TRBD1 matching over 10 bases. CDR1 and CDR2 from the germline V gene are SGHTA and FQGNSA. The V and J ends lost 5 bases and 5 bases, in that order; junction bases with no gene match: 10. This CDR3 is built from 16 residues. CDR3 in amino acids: CASSGRQGAKGDTQYF. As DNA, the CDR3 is TGTGCCAGCAGCGGACGACAGGGGGCGAAGGGAGATACGCAGTATTTT.

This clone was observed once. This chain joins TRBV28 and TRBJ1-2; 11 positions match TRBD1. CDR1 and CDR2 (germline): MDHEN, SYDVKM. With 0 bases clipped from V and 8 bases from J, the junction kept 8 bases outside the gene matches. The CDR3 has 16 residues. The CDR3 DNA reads TGTGCCAGCAGTTTATGGGGGACAGGGGGTTTAGGAGGCTACACCTTC. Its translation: CASSLWGTGGLGGYTF.

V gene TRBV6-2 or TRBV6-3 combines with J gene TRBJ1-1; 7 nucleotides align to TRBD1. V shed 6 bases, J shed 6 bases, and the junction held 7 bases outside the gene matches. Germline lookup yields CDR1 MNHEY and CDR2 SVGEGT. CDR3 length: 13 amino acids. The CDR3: CASSHGQASEAFF. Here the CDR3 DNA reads TGTGCCAGCAGCCACGGACAGGCTTCTGAAGCTTTCTTT.

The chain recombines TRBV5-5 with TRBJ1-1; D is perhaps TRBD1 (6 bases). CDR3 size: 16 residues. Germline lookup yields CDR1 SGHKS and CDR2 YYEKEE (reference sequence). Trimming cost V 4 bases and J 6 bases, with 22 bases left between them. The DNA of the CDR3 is TGTGCCAGCAGCCCCAGGCAGGGGACATCCGGCCCTGAAGCTTTCTTT. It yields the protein CASSPRQGTSGPEAFF.

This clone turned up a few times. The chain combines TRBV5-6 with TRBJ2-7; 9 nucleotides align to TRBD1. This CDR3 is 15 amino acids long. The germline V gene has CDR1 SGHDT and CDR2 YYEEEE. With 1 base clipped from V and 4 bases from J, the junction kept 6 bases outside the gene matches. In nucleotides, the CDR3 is TGTGCCAGCAGCTTGTCTTGGGGACAGGGTTACGAGCAGTACTTC. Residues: CASSLSWGQGYEQYF.

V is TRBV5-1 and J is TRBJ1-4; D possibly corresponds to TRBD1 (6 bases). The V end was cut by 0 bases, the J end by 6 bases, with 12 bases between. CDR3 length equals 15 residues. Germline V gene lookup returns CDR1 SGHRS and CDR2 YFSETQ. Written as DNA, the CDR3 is TGCGCCAGCAGCTTGGCCGGGGGGGCTTATGAAAAACTGTTTTTT. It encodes CASSLAGGAYEKLFF.

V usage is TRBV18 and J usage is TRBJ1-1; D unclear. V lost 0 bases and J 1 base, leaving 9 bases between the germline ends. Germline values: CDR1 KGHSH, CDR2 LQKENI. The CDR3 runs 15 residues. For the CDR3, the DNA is TGTGCCAGCTCACCACCGTCCCCGGGGAACACTGAAGCTTTCTTT. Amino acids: CASSPPSPGNTEAFF.